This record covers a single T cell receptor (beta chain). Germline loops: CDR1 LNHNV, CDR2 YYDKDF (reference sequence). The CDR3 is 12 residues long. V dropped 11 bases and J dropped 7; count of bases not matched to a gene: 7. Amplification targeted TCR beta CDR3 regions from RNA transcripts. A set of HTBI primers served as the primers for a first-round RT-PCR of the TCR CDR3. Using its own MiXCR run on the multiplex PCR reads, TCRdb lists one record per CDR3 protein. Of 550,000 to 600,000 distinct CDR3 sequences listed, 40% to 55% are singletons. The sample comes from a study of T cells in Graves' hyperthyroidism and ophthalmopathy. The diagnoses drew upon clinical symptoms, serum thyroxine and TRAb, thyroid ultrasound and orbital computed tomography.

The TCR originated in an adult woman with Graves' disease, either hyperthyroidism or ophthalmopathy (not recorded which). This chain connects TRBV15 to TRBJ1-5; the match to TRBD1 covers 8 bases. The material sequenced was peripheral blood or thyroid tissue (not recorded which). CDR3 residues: CAVRQGWQPQHF. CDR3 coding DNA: TGTGCCGTTAGACAGGGGTGGCAGCCCCAGCATTTT.